The T cell receptor beta chain under discussion was sequenced for a study of blood T cell repertoires in COVID-19. Turning to the study itself: The origin of the acute and convalescent COVID-19 samples was the United States, Italy and Spain. From T cells, B-cell-depleted T cells, or PBMCs came the material, which was cDNA or gDNA.

In this sample, this clone turned up a few times. The same CDR3 arises from other DNA sequences in this sample as well. The CDR3 is 15 amino acids. In germline, CDR1 is MDHEN, CDR2 SYDVKM. The V and J ends lost 6 bases and 3 bases, in that order; junction bases with no gene match: 4. In the source study's methods: Amplification from reference gene primers served as the basis for estimated nucleated cell counts. Only in-frame clones appear in the TCRdb table, and some are missing; sequencing was by immunoSEQ multiplex PCR. That table furnishes V, J and clone size, whereas the DNA furnished D and trimming. Altogether approximately 290,000 clones are present, more than 85% being singletons, with the ten largest covering 2.2%.

This chain links TRBV28 with TRBJ2-2; 10 bases map to TRBD2. The sequence derives from a woman between 25 and 40 years old with COVID-19, enrolled during active disease. The source material was peripheral blood. The chain's CDR3 is CASSPSGRDTGELFF. CDR3 bases: TGTGCCAGCAGCCCAAGCGGGAGGGACACCGGGGAGCTGTTTTTT.